A single sample gave rise to the 17 T cell receptor beta chains below, sequenced in a study of response to subunit inactivated influenza vaccine. TCRdb reanalysed the RT-PCR reads using MiXCR and keeps one entry per CDR3 protein. The sample holds roughly 700,000 distinct CDR3 sequences, roughly 14% seen once. Source: PBMCs from blood, taken 11 to 12 days after vaccination. These receptors were obtained from a man between 50 and 59 years old who received an inactivated influenza vaccine.

Only one count was recorded for this clonotype. The chain uses TRBV20-1 and TRBJ2-7; the match to TRBD2 covers 10 bases. CDR1 and CDR2 (germline): DFQATT, SNEGSKA (reference sequence). The CDR3 runs to 12 residues. V was clipped by 8 bases and J by 3 bases; unmatched bases: 4. The CDR3 here is CSLRTSGYEQYF. In nucleotides, the CDR3 is TGCAGTCTCCGGACTAGCGGCTACGAGCAGTACTTC.

This clonotype was found a few times. DNA for the CDR3: TGCAGCGGTCAACGAGCCGGGGAGCTGTTTTTT. Protein: CSGQRAGELFF. The chain is built from TRBV29-1 and TRBJ2-2; D is unresolved. Trimming shortened V by 7 bases and J by 6 bases, and 9 bases separated the two germline ends. Germline CDR1 is SQVTM and CDR2 is ANQGSEA. This CDR3 region has 11 residues.

In its sample, this clonotype was seen a few times. The chain employs TRBV6-1 and TRBJ1-6; 7 bases align to TRBD1. This CDR3 has 15 residues. In germline, CDR1 is MNHNS, CDR2 SASEGT. Unmatched junction bases numbered 7, after V lost 7 bases and J lost 4 bases. CDR3 DNA sequence: TGTGCCAGCAAATCCAACAGGGGATATAATTCACCCCTCCACTTT. It yields the protein CASKSNRGYNSPLHF.

This clonotype showed up many times. V usage is TRBV12-3 or TRBV12-4 and J usage is TRBJ2-7; 11 nucleotides line up with TRBD1. V lost 6 bases to trimming and J lost 2 bases; unmatched junction nucleotides: 3. The CDR3 runs 14 residues. The CDR3: CASRPGQGAYEQYF. DNA of the CDR3: TGTGCCAGCAGACCGGGACAGGGGGCCTACGAGCAGTACTTC.

This clonotype was seen a handful of times. J is TRBJ2-7 and V is TRBV20-1; no firm D call. Germline loops: CDR1 DFQATT, CDR2 SNEGSKA (reference sequence). The CDR3 spans 10 residues. V lost 4 bases and J lost 2, with 3 bases in between. CDR3 loop: CSAKAYEQYF. The DNA of the CDR3 is TGCAGTGCTAAAGCCTACGAGCAGTACTTC.

The chain combines TRBV20-1 with TRBJ2-3; 8 bases line up with TRBD1. This CDR3 is 13 amino acids long. The J segment lost 3 bases and the V segment lost 6 bases, leaving 5 bases of the junction unmatched. The germline V gene has CDR1 DFQATT and CDR2 SNEGSKA (reference sequence). The CDR3 sequence is CSATTGVTDTQYF. DNA for the CDR3: TGCAGTGCCACGACAGGGGTGACAGATACGCAGTATTTT.

CDR3 DNA: TGCAGTGCTAGAACGGGGGCCAATCAGCCCCAGCATTTT. It specifies CSARTGANQPQHF. J is TRBJ1-5 and V is TRBV20-1; weak D call: TRBD1 (6 bases). CDR3 length: 13 amino acids. The germline gives CDR1 DFQATT, CDR2 SNEGSKA (reference sequence). V shed 2 bases and J shed 3 bases, with 8 bases lying between them.

Only a few counts were recorded for this clonotype. This chain uses TRBV9 with TRBJ2-7; 10 bases match TRBD2. Germline trimming cut 7 bases from V and 11 bases from J; bases unmatched to any gene: 6. The CDR3 extends over 11 amino acids. The germline gives CDR1 SGDLS, CDR2 YYNGEE. The CDR3 loop reads CASHLAGVEYF. The CDR3 DNA sequence: TGTGCCAGCCACCTAGCGGGAGTTGAGTACTTC.

This clonotype came up a few times. The chain employs TRBV24-1 and TRBJ2-2; D gene ambiguous. Trimming took 8 bases from V and 0 from J, leaving 9 bases between them. This CDR3 contains 14 residues. Germline CDR1 and CDR2: KGHDR and SFDVKD. DNA of the CDR3: TGTGCCACCATGGGCAGGACGAACACCGGGGAGCTGTTTTTT. This codes for CATMGRTNTGELFF.

V usage is TRBV6-2 or TRBV6-3 and J usage is TRBJ2-1; 9 bases line up with TRBD2. V lost 6 bases and J lost 4; bases outside the gene matches: 7. Per germline, CDR1 MNHEY and CDR2 SVGEGT. This CDR3 contains 15 residues. CDR3 coding DNA: TGTGCCAGCAGCCGAAGTAGCGGGGGATACAATGAGCAGTTCTTC. Translation: CASSRSSGGYNEQFF.

The chain carries TRBV27 and TRBJ2-1; 10 nucleotides match TRBD1. Germline V gene data show CDR1 as MNHEY and CDR2 as SMNVEV (reference sequence). The V and J ends lost 2 bases and 3 bases, in that order; junction bases with no gene match: 4. The CDR3 is 16 residues long. The CDR3 DNA is TGTGCCAGCAGTTTAGTTTGGACAGGGGGCTACAATGAGCAGTTCTTC. Translation: CASSLVWTGGYNEQFF.

The rearrangement uses TRBV3-1 and TRBJ1-1; D is ambiguous. Looked up from germline, CDR1 is LGHDT and CDR2 is YNNKEL (reference sequence). Between the trimmed V and J ends, which lost 1 base and 1 base, there was a span of 7 bases. The CDR3 sequence is 14 residues long. The CDR3 protein is CASSQGTPNTEAFF. CDR3 sequence (DNA): TGTGCCAGCAGCCAAGGTACACCGAACACTGAAGCTTTCTTT.

This clonotype was counted only a few times. The chain uses TRBV9 and TRBJ2-2; TRBD1 matches 8 bases. The length of the CDR3 is 13 residues. V lost 5 bases, J lost 7 bases, and 4 bases stayed unmatched. Germline V CDR1 and CDR2: SGDLS, YYNGEE. In DNA, the CDR3 is TGTGCCAGCAGTGGACAGGGCATCGGGGAGCTGTTTTTT. It codes for CASSGQGIGELFF.

The sample holds a few counts of this clonotype. The chain has TRBV12-3 or TRBV12-4 and TRBJ2-7; 8 nucleotides match TRBD2. The CDR3 runs to 14 residues. Trimming removed 6 bases from V and 1 base from J; junction bases left unmatched: 5. The CDR3 sequence is CASRSREGSYEQYF. The DNA for the CDR3 is TGTGCCAGCAGATCCCGGGAGGGTTCCTACGAGCAGTACTTC.

The sample holds a few counts of this clonotype. This chain uses TRBV5-1 with TRBJ2-2; 7 positions agree with TRBD1. J gave up 2 bases and V 4 bases, and 8 bases lay outside the gene matches. The length of the CDR3 is 16 residues. Germline values: CDR1 SGHRS, CDR2 YFSETQ. The CDR3 sequence: CASSLRQGSNTGELFF. The DNA of the CDR3 is TGCGCCAGCAGCCTCCGACAGGGCTCAAACACCGGGGAGCTGTTTTTT.

This chain links TRBV5-1 with TRBJ2-7, with 8 bases matching TRBD2. J gave up 8 bases and V 0 bases, and 13 bases lay outside the gene matches. The germline V gene has CDR1 SGHRS and CDR2 YFSETQ. This CDR3 contains 16 residues. The CDR3 reads CASSLVASGLPRKQYF. DNA of the CDR3: TGCGCCAGCAGCTTGGTAGCTAGCGGGCTCCCTAGGAAGCAGTACTTC. The whole variable domain, filled in from reference TRBV5-1 and TRBJ2-7, reads KAGVTQTPRYLIKTRGQQVTLSCSPISGHRSVSWYQQTPGQGLQFLFEYFSETQRNKGNFPGRFSGRQFSNSRSEMNVSTLELGDSALYLCASSLVASGLPRKQYFGPGTRLTVT.

This clonotype was detected only once. An end of the junction does not agree with germline; a read error may underlie this. The V and J genes are TRBV12-3 or TRBV12-4 and TRBJ2-7; TRBD1 agrees at 7 bases. CDR3 length equals 16 residues. CDR3 protein: CASSLSVRGPNYEQHF. In nucleotides, the CDR3 is TGTGCCAGCAGTTTATCGGTGAGGGGGCCCAACTACGAGCAGCACTTC.